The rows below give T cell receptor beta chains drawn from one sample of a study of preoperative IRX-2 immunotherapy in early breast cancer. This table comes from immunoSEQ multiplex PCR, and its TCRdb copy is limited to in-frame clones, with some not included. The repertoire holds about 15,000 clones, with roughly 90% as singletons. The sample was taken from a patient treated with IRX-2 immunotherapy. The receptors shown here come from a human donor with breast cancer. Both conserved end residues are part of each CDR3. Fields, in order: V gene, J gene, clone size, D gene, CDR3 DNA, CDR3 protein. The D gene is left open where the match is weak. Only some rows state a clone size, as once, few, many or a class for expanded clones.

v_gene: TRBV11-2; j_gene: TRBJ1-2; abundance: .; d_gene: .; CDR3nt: TGTGCCAGCAGCTTGAGATCTAACTATGGCTACACCTTC; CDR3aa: CASSLRSNYGYTF
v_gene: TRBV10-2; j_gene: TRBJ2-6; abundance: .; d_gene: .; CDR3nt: TGCGCCAGCAGCTCGCCCGGAGTTGGGGCCAACGTCCTGACTTTC; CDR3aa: CASSSPGVGANVLTF
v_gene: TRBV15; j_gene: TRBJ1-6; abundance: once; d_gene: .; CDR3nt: TGTGCCACCAGCCCGAGGCCGAGCTCCTATAATTCACCCCTCCACTTT; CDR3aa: CATSPRPSSYNSPLHF
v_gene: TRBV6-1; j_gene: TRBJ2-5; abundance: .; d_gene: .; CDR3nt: TGTGCCAGCAGGCGGGCACTGAAAGAGACCCAGTACTTC; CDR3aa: CASRRALKETQYF
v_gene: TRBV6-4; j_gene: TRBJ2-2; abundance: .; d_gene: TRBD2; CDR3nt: TGTGCCAGCAGTGCGTTAAGCCCTAGCGGGGGAAACACCGGGGAGCTGTTTTTT; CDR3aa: CASSALSPSGGNTGELFF
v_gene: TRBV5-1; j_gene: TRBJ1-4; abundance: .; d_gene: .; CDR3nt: TGCGCCAGCAGCTTGGCCCTGGGAGAGCACGAACTGTTTTTT; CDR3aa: CASSLALGEHELFF
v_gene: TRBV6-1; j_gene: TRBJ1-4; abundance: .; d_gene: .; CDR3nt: TGTGCCAGCAGTGTAACAGGAGACAATGAAAAACTGTTTTTT; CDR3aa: CASSVTGDNEKLFF
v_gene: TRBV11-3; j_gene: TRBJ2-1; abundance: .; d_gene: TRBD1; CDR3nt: TGTGCCAGCAGCTTCCCCGGGACAGGGACCAAGAAGTTCTTC; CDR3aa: CASSFPGTGTKKFF
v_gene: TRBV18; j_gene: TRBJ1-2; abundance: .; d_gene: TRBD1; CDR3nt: TGTGCCAGCTCACCTTCCGGGACAGAGGACTATGGCTACACCTTC; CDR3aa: CASSPSGTEDYGYTF
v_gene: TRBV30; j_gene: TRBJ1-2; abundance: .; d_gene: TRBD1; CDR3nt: TGTGCCTGGTCGCCGGGACAGGGCTATGGCTACACCTTC; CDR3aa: CAWSPGQGYGYTF
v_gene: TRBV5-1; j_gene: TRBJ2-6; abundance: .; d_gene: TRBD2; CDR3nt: TGCGCCAGCAGCACTAGCGGGGGGAGCGTATCCGTCCTGACTTTC; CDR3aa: CASSTSGGSVSVLTF